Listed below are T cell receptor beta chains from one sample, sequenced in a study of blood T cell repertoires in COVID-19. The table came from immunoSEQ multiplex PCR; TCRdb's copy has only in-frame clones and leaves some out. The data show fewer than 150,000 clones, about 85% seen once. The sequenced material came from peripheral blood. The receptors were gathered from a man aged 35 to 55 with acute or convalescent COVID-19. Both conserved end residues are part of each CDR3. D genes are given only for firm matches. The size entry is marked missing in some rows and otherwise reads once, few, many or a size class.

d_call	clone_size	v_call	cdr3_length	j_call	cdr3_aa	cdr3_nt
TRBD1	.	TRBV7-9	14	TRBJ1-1	CASSDRTGGTEAFF	TGTGCCAGCAGCGACCGGACAGGGGGCACTGAAGCTTTCTTT
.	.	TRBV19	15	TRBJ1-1	CASSIAPGVGTEAFF	TGTGCCAGTAGTATAGCACCAGGGGTGGGCACTGAAGCTTTCTTT
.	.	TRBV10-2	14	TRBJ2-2	CASSEQTNTGELFF	TGCGCCAGCAGTGAACAGACGAACACCGGGGAGCTGTTTTTT
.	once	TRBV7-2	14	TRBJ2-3	CASSFSGYTDTQYF	TGTGCCAGCAGCTTCTCAGGGTACACAGATACGCAGTATTTT
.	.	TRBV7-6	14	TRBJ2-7	CASSRAGASYEQYF	TGTGCCAGCAGCCGCGCAGGGGCCTCCTACGAGCAGTACTTC
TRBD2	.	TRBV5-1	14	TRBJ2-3	CASSLGLAVDTQYF	TGCGCCAGCTCTCTGGGACTAGCGGTCGATACGCAGTATTTT
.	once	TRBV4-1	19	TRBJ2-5	CASSQDRRFDSTYQETQYF	TGCGCCAGCAGCCAAGATAGGAGATTTGACTCGACGTACCAAGAGACCCAGTACTTC
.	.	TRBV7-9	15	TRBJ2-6	CASTPGLSGANVLTF	TGTGCCAGCACCCCGGGACTCTCCGGGGCCAACGTCCTGACTTTC
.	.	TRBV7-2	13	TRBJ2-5	CASSLALLETQYF	TGTGCCAGCAGTTTAGCCCTCCTAGAGACCCAGTACTTC
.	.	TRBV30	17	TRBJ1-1	CAWSVSAGKFMNTEAFF	TGTGCCTGGAGTGTATCCGCAGGGAAATTCATGAACACTGAAGCTTTCTTT
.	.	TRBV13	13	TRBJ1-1	CASSLQGRYEAFF	TGTGCCAGCAGCTTACAGGGCCGGTATGAAGCTTTCTTT
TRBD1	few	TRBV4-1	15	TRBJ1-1	CASSPWTGRDTEAFF	TGCGCCAGCAGCCCCTGGACAGGGAGGGACACTGAAGCTTTCTTT
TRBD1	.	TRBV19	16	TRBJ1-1	CASSINGQGLDTEAFF	TGTGCCAGTAGTATTAACGGACAGGGGCTGGACACTGAAGCTTTCTTT
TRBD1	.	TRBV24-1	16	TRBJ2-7	CATSDFYAGGASGQYF	TGTGCCACCAGTGATTTTTATGCAGGGGGCGCTTCCGGGCAGTACTTC
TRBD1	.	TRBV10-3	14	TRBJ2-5	CAIKPGQGIETQYF	TGTGCCATCAAGCCGGGACAGGGGATAGAGACCCAGTACTTC
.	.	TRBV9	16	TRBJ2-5	CASSVGSSPAEETQYF	TGTGCCAGCAGCGTAGGAAGCTCCCCAGCGGAAGAGACCCAGTACTTC
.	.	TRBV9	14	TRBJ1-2	CASSVAPDSYGYTF	TGTGCCAGCAGCGTAGCTCCAGACAGCTATGGCTACACCTTC
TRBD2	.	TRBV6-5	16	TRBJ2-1	CASSYISGGSTVEQFF	TGTGCCAGCAGTTACATTAGCGGGGGGTCCACAGTTGAGCAGTTCTTC
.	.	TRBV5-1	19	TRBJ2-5	CASSLTRESSPTLQETQYF	TGCGCCAGCAGCTTGACGAGGGAGAGCAGTCCGACCCTCCAAGAGACCCAGTACTTC
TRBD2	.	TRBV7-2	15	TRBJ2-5	CASSLGGGHQETQYF	TGTGCCAGCAGCTTAGGCGGGGGGCACCAAGAGACCCAGTACTTC
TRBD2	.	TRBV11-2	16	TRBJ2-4	CASSLQRGGAKNIQYF	TGTGCCAGCAGCTTACAACGGGGGGGAGCCAAAAACATTCAGTACTTC
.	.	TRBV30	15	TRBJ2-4	CAWSGAGGGRGIQYF	TGTGCCTGGAGTGGGGCAGGGGGCGGGAGGGGCATTCAGTACTTC
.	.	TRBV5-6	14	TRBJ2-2	CASSSGIRTGELFF	TGTGCCAGCAGCTCCGGGATCAGGACCGGGGAGCTGTTTTTT
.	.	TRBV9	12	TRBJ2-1	CASRGGLDEQFF	TGTGCCAGCAGGGGGGGACTGGATGAGCAGTTCTTC
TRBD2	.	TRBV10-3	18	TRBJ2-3	CAISRTSGGAGLTDTQYF	TGTGCCATCTCCCGGACTAGCGGGGGGGCTGGTTTAACAGATACGCAGTATTTT
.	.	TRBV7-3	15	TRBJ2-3	CASSLTGGPADTQYF	TGTGCCAGCAGCTTAACGGGGGGGCCCGCAGATACGCAGTATTTT
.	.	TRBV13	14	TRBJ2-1	CASSPTRPKGEQFF	TGTGCCAGCAGTCCAACTAGACCCAAGGGTGAGCAGTTCTTC
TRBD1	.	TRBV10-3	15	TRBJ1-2	CAISEGAGGVSGYTF	TGTGCCATCAGTGAGGGAGCAGGGGGCGTAAGTGGCTACACCTTC
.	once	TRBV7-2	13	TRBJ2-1	CASSLGTNNEQFF	TGTGCCAGCAGCTTAGGTACTAACAATGAGCAGTTCTTC
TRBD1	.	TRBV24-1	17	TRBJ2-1	CATSDLRPDRGSHEQFF	TGTGCCACCAGTGATTTGCGCCCGGACAGGGGATCCCATGAGCAGTTCTTC
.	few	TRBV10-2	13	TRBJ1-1	CASSESLSGEAFF	TGCGCCAGCAGTGAGTCTCTGTCGGGTGAAGCTTTCTTT
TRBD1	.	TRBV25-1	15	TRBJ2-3	CASSELDRNTDTQYF	TGTGCCAGCAGTGAATTGGACAGGAACACAGATACGCAGTATTTT
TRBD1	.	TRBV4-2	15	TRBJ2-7	CASSQDYQGAYEQYF	TGTGCCAGCAGCCAAGATTACCAGGGGGCTTACGAGCAGTACTTC
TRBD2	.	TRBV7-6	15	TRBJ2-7	CASSLTSGGSYEQYF	TGTGCCAGCAGCTTGACTAGCGGAGGGAGCTACGAGCAGTACTTC
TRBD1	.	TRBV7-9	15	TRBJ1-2	CASSLGETGGPGYTF	TGTGCCAGCAGCTTAGGGGAAACAGGGGGCCCTGGCTACACCTTC
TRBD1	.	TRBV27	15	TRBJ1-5	CASSSLDRGVQPQHF	TGTGCCAGCAGTTCTCTGGACAGGGGGGTTCAGCCCCAGCATTTT
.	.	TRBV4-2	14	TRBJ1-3	CASSQQGSGNTIYF	TGTGCCAGCAGCCAGCAGGGGTCTGGAAACACCATATATTTT
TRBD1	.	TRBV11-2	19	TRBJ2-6	CASSLDPGQGVSGANVLTF	TGTGCCAGCAGCTTAGACCCGGGACAGGGGGTCTCTGGGGCCAACGTCCTGACTTTC
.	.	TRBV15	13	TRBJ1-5	CATSRDIDQPQHF	TGTGCCACCAGCAGAGATATTGATCAGCCCCAGCATTTT
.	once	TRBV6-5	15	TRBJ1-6	CASSYAGGYNSPLHF	TGTGCCAGCAGTTATGCTGGGGGCTACAATTCACCCCTCCACTTT
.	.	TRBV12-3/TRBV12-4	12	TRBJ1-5	CASSFGGQPQHF	TGTGCCAGCAGTTTCGGGGGACAGCCCCAGCATTTT
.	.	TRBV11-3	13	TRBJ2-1	CASSSGSADEQFF	TGTGCCAGCAGCTCCGGATCCGCGGATGAGCAGTTCTTC
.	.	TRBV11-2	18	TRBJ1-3	CASSFHNPGQSSGNTIYF	TGTGCCAGCAGCTTCCATAATCCCGGACAGTCCTCTGGAAACACCATATATTTT
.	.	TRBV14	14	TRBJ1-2	CASSQDRGTYGYTF	TGTGCCAGCAGCCAAGATCGGGGTACCTATGGCTACACCTTC
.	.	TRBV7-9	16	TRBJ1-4	CASSPAAVALNEKLFF	TGTGCCAGCAGCCCAGCTGCGGTGGCCCTTAATGAAAAACTGTTTTTT
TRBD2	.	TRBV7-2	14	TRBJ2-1	CASSRGGRYNEQFF	TGTGCCAGCAGCCGGGGGGGGCGGTACAATGAGCAGTTCTTC
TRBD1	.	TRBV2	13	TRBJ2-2	CASDRASGGELFF	TGTGCCAGTGACAGGGCGTCGGGCGGGGAGCTGTTTTTT
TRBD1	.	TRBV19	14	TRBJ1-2	CASSVRDRGYGYTF	TGTGCCAGTAGTGTCCGGGACAGGGGCTATGGCTACACCTTC
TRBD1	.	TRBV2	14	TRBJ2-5	CASSEGQGGETQYF	TGTGCCAGCAGTGAAGGACAGGGGGGAGAGACCCAGTACTTC
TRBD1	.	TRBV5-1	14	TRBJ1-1	CASSAQGVNTEAFF	TGCGCCAGCAGCGCCCAGGGGGTGAACACTGAAGCTTTCTTT
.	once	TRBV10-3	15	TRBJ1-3	CAIRLQDSSGNTIYF	TGTGCCATCAGATTACAGGACAGCTCTGGAAACACCATATATTTT
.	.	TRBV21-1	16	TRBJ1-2	CASSKEDRPVNYGYTF	TGTGCCAGCAGCAAAGAAGACAGACCCGTTAACTATGGCTACACCTTC
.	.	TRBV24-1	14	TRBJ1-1	CATRSSQVNTEAFF	TGTGCCACCCGAAGTTCACAGGTAAACACTGAAGCTTTCTTT